A single sample is the source of the 20 T cell receptor beta chains below, sequenced in a study of T and B cells in COVID-19 patients. Each TRB amplification used about 250-550 ng of genomic DNA from blood. TRB rearrangements were amplified by multiplex PCR with BIOMED2 TRB-A/B primers. TCRdb recomputed calls from the multiplex PCR reads with MiXCR, one row per CDR3 protein. The repertoire holds thousands of distinct CDR3 sequences, with around 27% as singletons. The sequenced sample was blood. These receptors were taken from a human donor with active COVID-19.

In its sample, this clonotype was seen once. The chain employs TRBV27 and TRBJ2-7; D is tentatively TRBD1 or TRBD2 (6 bases each). The CDR3 is 13 residues long. Germline CDR1 and CDR2: MNHEY and SMNVEV (reference sequence). Trimming pared 7 bases from V and 1 base from J, leaving 11 bases between. CDR3 protein: CASMGGASYEQYF. DNA of the CDR3: TGTGCCAGCATGGGGGGCGCTTCCTACGAGCAGTACTTC.

By share of the sample, this clonotype is medium-sized. V and J are TRBV29-1 and TRBJ2-3; tentatively, D is TRBD2 (5 bases). The V and J ends lost 6 bases and 6 bases respectively, with 13 bases between them. CDR3 length: 12 amino acids. The germline V gene has CDR1 SQVTM and CDR2 ANQGSEA. The CDR3 DNA sequence: TGCAGCGTGGAGGATAGAGGCGATACGCAGTATTTT. Translating it yields CSVEDRGDTQYF.

This clonotype has more than one count but fewer than ten. The chain recombines TRBV6-5 with TRBJ2-7; TRBD2 matches 7 bases. The length of the CDR3 is 15 residues. V trimming: 6 bases; J trimming: 0 bases; junction bases outside the gene matches: 8. Germline CDR1 and CDR2: MNHEY and SVGAGI. The CDR3 here is CASRTGSSGSYEQYF. The CDR3 DNA follows: TGTGCCAGCAGGACGGGGTCTAGCGGCTCCTACGAGCAGTACTTC.

The chain carries TRBV18 and TRBJ1-1; tentatively, D is TRBD1 (6 bases). The CDR3 is 12 amino acids. CDR1 and CDR2 (germline): KGHSH, LQKENI. The V end was cut by 2 bases, the J end by 8 bases, with 9 bases between. CDR3 nucleotide sequence: TGTGCCAGCTCACCAGTACAGGGAGAAGCTTTCTTT. Translated, it gives CASSPVQGEAFF.

This clonotype occurred a few times. V usage is TRBV27 and J usage is TRBJ2-1; TRBD2 aligns across 7 bases. V lost 4 bases, J lost 7 bases, and 4 bases stayed unmatched. The CDR3 runs 13 residues. Germline values: CDR1 MNHEY, CDR2 SMNVEV (reference sequence). The CDR3 is CASSSEGGNEQFF. CDR3 nucleotides: TGTGCCAGCAGTTCTGAGGGAGGGAATGAGCAGTTCTTC.

This clonotype was seen a few times. Compared with germline, one end of the junction differs, possibly owing to a read error. CDR3 loop: CASSLTGGTSQETQYF. In DNA form, the CDR3 reads TGTGCCAGCAGCTTGACAGGGGGCACCTCTCAAGAGACCCAGTACTTC. The chain combines TRBV5-3 with TRBJ2-5, with 10 nucleotides matching TRBD1. Being an ORF, TRBV5-3 has a function that is uncertain. This CDR3 comprises 16 residues.

Regarding this clonotype: One end of the junction does not line up with germline, which may come from a read error. The chain employs TRBV10-3 and TRBJ2-1; D call uncertain. This CDR3 contains 16 residues. The germline CDR1 and CDR2 sequences are ENHRY and SYGVKD. CDR3 region: CASSFSDSSSYNEQFF. The DNA of the CDR3 is TGTGCCAGCAGTTTCTCAGACTCGAGCTCCTACAATGAGCAGTTCTTC.

Sample share makes this clonotype medium-sized. V usage is TRBV19 and J usage is TRBJ2-7; 7 bases line up with TRBD1. This CDR3 is 14 amino acids long. Germline V gene lookup returns CDR1 LNHDA and CDR2 SQIVND (reference sequence). J was trimmed by 3 bases and V by 6 bases; bases with no gene match: 8. The DNA of the CDR3 is TGTGCCAGTAGGAGGGGACAGACAGGCTACGAGCAGTACTTC. Protein: CASRRGQTGYEQYF.

This clonotype is deemed hyperexpanded (1% or more). The genes are TRBV19 and TRBJ2-3, with 7 positions matching TRBD1. Trimming cost V 4 bases and J 1 base; bases outside gene matches: 2. This CDR3 spans 14 amino acids. Germline CDR1 and CDR2: LNHDA and SQIVND (reference sequence). CDR3: CASSRQGRTDTQYF. Here the CDR3 DNA reads TGTGCCAGTAGTAGACAGGGCCGCACAGATACGCAGTATTTT.

This clonotype was picked up a small number of times. The V and J genes are TRBV7-9 and TRBJ2-1; maybe TRBD1 (5 bases). Germline V gene data show CDR1 as SEHNR and CDR2 as FQNEAQ (reference sequence). V lost 5 bases and J lost 4, with 18 bases in between. The CDR3 has 16 residues. DNA for the CDR3: TGTGCCAGCAGCCCCTTAGGGGTGAATAATTACAATGAGCAGTTCTTC. Translation: CASSPLGVNNYNEQFF. Complete variable domain (other parts from reference TRBV7-9 and TRBJ2-1): DTGVSQNPRHKITKRGQNVTFRCDPISEHNRLYWYRQTLGQGPEFLTYFQNEAQLEKSRLLSDRFSAERPKGSFSTLEIQRTEQGDSAMYLCASSPLGVNNYNEQFFGPGTRLTVL.

This clonotype came up a few times. The chain joins TRBV4-2 to TRBJ2-1; D is perhaps TRBD2 (6 bases). This CDR3 is 14 amino acids long. Germline values: CDR1 LGHNA, CDR2 YNFKEQ. Trimming stripped 3 bases from V and 12 bases from J, with 18 bases between. The CDR3 protein is CASSQELTSSGQFF. CDR3 in DNA: TGTGCCAGCAGCCAGGAGCTTACTAGCTCCGGGCAGTTCTTC.

The CDR3 DNA sequence: TGTGCCAGCAGCCAAGAGCGGCGGAAAAATGAAAAACTGTTTTTT. As protein: CASSQERRKNEKLFF. This chain joins TRBV14 and TRBJ1-4; D remains ambiguous. CDR1 and CDR2 (germline): SGHDN, FVKESK. The CDR3 is made up of 15 amino acids. V shed 0 bases and J shed 5 bases, with 10 bases lying between them.

CDR3 coding DNA: TGTGCCAGCAGCCGTCGTAGGGGTGACAACTATGGCTACACCTTC. Its protein product is CASSRRRGDNYGYTF. The chain joins TRBV7-6 to TRBJ1-2; weak D call: TRBD1 (5 bases). From germline, CDR1 is SGHVS and CDR2 FNYEAQ. The CDR3 consists of 15 residues. V gave up 5 bases and J gave up 2 bases, with 15 bases separating them.

This rearrangement joins TRBV5-5 to TRBJ2-7; 7 positions agree with TRBD2. The germline V gene has CDR1 SGHKS and CDR2 YYEKEE (reference sequence). J gave up 7 bases and V 2 bases, and 12 bases lay outside the gene matches. The CDR3 extends over 15 amino acids. The CDR3 spells CASSLTASGRGEQYF. CDR3 coding DNA: TGTGCCAGCAGCTTAACCGCTAGCGGCCGTGGGGAGCAGTACTTC.

V is TRBV10-1 and J is TRBJ2-3; 9 bases align to TRBD2. CDR1 WNHNN and CDR2 SYGVQD come from the germline V gene (reference sequence). Losses at the gene ends were 4 bases for V and 1 base for J; bases not matched to a gene: 3. CDR3 length: 15 residues. In DNA, the CDR3 is TGCGCCAGCAGTGTGCGGACTAGCGGCACAGATACGCAGTATTTT. Translating gives CASSVRTSGTDTQYF.

A few counts support this clonotype. V and J are TRBV5-6 and TRBJ1-1; TRBD1 agrees at 12 bases. The germline V gene has CDR1 SGHDT and CDR2 YYEEEE. Unmatched junction bases numbered 7, after V lost 4 bases and J lost 0 bases. The CDR3 covers 17 residues. The CDR3, as DNA: TGTGCCAGCAGCCGAAGAGGGACAGGGGGCCTGAACACTGAAGCTTTCTTT. Protein product: CASSRRGTGGLNTEAFF.

This clonotype is medium-sized. This chain links TRBV19 with TRBJ2-5; 7 positions match TRBD2. The CDR3 spans 12 residues. Trimming at V came to 6 bases and at J to 5 bases, leaving 3 bases not matched to a gene. Germline V gene data show CDR1 as LNHDA and CDR2 as SQIVND (reference sequence). The CDR3 bases are TGTGCCAGTAGGCAAGCGGGGGAGACCCAGTACTTC. Protein product: CASRQAGETQYF.

This clonotype was seen ten or more times. The chain carries TRBV6-2 or TRBV6-3 and TRBJ2-1; 9 bases are shared with TRBD2. Germline assignment: CDR1 MNHEY and CDR2 SVGEGT. The CDR3 is 15 residues long. V dropped 6 bases and J dropped 5; count of bases not matched to a gene: 8. The CDR3 DNA follows: TGTGCCAGCAGCCATAGGGCTAGCGGGAACAATGAGCAGTTCTTC. It codes for CASSHRASGNNEQFF.

This clonotype rates as medium-sized. The chain recombines TRBV11-1 with TRBJ2-7; 14 positions agree with TRBD2. CDR3 length: 15 amino acids. After removal of 5 bases from V and 6 bases from J, the junction contained 6 bases not matched to a gene. Germline CDR1 and CDR2: SGHAT and FQDESV (reference sequence). The chain's CDR3 is CASSRLAGGQGEQYF. CDR3 coding DNA: TGTGCCAGCAGCCGACTAGCGGGAGGGCAGGGCGAGCAGTACTTC.

This clonotype was counted a single time. V gene TRBV30 combines with J gene TRBJ2-1; either TRBD1 or TRBD2 may fit D (7 bases each). The V end lost 3 bases, the J end lost 4 bases, and 13 bases lay between the germline ends. This CDR3 spans 14 amino acids. Germline CDR1 reads GTSNPN; CDR2 reads SVGIG (reference sequence). The CDR3 here is CAWSPAGQYNEQFF. CDR3 sequence (DNA): TGTGCCTGGAGCCCAGCGGGACAGTACAATGAGCAGTTCTTC.